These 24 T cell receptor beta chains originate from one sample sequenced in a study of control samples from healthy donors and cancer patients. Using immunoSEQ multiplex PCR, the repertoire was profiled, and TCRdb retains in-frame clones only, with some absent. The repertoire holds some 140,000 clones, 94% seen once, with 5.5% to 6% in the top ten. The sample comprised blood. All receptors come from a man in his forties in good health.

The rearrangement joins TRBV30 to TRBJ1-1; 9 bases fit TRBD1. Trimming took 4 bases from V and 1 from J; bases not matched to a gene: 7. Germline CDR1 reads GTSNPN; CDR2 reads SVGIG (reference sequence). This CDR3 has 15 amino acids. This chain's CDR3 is CAWKGTGYRNTEAFF. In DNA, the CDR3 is TGTGCCTGGAAGGGGACAGGGTACAGGAACACTGAAGCTTTCTTT.

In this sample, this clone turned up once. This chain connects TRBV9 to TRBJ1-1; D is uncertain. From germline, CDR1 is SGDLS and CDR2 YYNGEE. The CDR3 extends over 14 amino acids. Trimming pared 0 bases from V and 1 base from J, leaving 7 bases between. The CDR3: CASSVAVSNTEAFF. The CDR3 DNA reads TGTGCCAGCAGCGTAGCCGTTTCGAACACTGAAGCTTTCTTT.

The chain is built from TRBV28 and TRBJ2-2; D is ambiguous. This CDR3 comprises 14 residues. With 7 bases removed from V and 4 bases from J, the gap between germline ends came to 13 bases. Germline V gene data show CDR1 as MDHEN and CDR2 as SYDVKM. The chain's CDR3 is CASNLLGSTGELFF. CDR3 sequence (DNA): TGTGCCAGCAATCTTTTGGGTAGCACCGGGGAGCTGTTTTTT.

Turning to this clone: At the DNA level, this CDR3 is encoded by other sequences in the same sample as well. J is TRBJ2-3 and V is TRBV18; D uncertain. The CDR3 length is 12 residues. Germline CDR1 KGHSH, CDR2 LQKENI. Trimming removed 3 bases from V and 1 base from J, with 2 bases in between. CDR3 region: CASSPGTDTQYF. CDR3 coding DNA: TGTGCCAGCTCACCTGGCACAGATACGCAGTATTTT.

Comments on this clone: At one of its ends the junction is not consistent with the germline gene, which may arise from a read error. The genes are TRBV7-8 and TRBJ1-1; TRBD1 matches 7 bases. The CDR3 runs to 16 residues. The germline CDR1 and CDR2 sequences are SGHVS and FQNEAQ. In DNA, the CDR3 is TGTGCCAGCAACTTAGCGAAACAGGGGAGGCGCACTGAAGCTTTCTTT. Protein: CASNLAKQGRRTEAFF.

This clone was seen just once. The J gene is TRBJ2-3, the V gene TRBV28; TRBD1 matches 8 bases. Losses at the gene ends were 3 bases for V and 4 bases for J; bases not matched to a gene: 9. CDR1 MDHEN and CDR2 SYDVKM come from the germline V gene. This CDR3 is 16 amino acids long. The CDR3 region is CASSFRTGHYADTQYF. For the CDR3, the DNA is TGTGCCAGCAGTTTCCGGACAGGGCATTATGCAGATACGCAGTATTTT. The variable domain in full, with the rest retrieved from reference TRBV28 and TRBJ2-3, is DVKVTQSSRYLVKRTGEKVFLECVQDMDHENMFWYRQDPGLGLRLIYFSYDVKMKEKGDIPEGYSVSREKKERFSLILESASTNQTSMYLCASSFRTGHYADTQYFGPGTRLTVL.

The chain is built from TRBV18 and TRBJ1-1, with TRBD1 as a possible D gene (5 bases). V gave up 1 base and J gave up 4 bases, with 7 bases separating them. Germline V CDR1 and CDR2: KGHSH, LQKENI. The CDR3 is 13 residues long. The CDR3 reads CASSPRDGTEAFF. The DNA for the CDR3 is TGTGCCAGCTCACCACGGGACGGCACTGAAGCTTTCTTT.

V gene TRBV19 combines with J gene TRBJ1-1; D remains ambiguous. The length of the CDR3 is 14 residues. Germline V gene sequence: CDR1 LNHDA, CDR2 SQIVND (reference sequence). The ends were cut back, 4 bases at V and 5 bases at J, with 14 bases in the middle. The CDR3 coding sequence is TGTGCCAGTAGTACCACGGCCCCCCCAACTGAAGCTTTCTTT. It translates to CASSTTAPPTEAFF.

In DNA form, the CDR3 reads TGTGCCAGCAGGGGGGGAATGGAACCGGGTTCACCCCTCCACTTT. Its protein product is CASRGGMEPGSPLHF. The chain uses TRBV9 and TRBJ1-6; possible D gene TRBD1, 5 bases. CDR3 length equals 15 residues. CDR1 is SGDLS and CDR2 is YYNGEE in the germline V gene. V dropped 5 bases and J dropped 9 bases, with 18 bases sitting between them.

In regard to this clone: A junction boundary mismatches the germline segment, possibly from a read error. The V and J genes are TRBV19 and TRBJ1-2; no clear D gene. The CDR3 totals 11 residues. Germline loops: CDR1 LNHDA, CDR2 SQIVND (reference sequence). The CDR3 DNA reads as TGTGCCAGTAGTATAGGCGGGCTAAGGTACTTC. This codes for CASSIGGLRYF. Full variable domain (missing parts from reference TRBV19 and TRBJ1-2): DGGITQSPKYLFRKEGQNVTLSCEQNLNHDAMYWYRQDPGQGLRLIYYSQIVNDFQKGDIAEGYSVSREKKESFPLTVTSAQKNPTAFYLCASSIGGLRYFGSGTRLTVV.

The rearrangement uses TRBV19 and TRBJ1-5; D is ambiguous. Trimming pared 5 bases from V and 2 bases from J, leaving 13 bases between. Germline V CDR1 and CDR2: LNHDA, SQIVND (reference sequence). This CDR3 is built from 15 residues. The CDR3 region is CASSFAQVGNQPQHF. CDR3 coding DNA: TGTGCCAGTAGTTTTGCGCAGGTTGGCAATCAGCCCCAGCATTTT. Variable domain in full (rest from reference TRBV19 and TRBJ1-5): DGGITQSPKYLFRKEGQNVTLSCEQNLNHDAMYWYRQDPGQGLRLIYYSQIVNDFQKGDIAEGYSVSREKKESFPLTVTSAQKNPTAFYLCASSFAQVGNQPQHFGDGTRLSIL.

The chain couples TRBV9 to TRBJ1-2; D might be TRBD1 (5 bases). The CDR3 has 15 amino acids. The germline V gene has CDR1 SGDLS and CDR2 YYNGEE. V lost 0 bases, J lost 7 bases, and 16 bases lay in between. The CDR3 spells CASSVAPGGKGGYTF. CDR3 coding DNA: TGTGCCAGCAGCGTAGCTCCCGGGGGGAAGGGTGGCTACACCTTC.

The DNA for the CDR3 is TGTGCCAGCAGCTTGGCAGGAGCTAGTGAAAAACTGTTTTTT. This sequence encodes CASSLAGASEKLFF. The V call is TRBV5-4, the J call TRBJ1-4, with D uncertain. CDR1 and CDR2 (germline): SGHNT, YYREEE (reference sequence). Trimming stripped 0 bases from V and 7 bases from J, with 10 bases between. This CDR3 region has 14 residues.

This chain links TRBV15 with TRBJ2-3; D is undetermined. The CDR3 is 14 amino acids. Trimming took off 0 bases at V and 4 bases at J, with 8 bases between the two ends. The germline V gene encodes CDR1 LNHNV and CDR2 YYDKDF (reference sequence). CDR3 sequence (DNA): TGTGCCACCAGCAGAGATCCGTCACCAGATACGCAGTATTTT. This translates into CATSRDPSPDTQYF.

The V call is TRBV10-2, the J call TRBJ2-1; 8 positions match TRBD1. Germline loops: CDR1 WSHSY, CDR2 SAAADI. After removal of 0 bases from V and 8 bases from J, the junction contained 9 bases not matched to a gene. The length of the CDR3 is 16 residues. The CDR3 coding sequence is TGCGCCAGCAGTGAGTCTTCAGGACAGGGAAGGTATGAGCAGTTCTTC. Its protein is CASSESSGQGRYEQFF.

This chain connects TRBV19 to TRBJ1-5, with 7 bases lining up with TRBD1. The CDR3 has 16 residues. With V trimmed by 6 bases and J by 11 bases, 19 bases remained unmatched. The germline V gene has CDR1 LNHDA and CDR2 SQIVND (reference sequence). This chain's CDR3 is CASRRTGARLDLAQHF. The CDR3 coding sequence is TGTGCCAGTAGGAGAACAGGGGCGCGGTTGGATTTGGCCCAGCATTTT.

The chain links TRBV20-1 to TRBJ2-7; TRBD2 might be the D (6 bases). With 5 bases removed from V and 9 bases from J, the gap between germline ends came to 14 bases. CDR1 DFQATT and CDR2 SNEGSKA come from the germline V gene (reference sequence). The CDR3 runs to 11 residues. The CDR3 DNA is TGCAGTGCTTCCCAGGACTACACGCAGTACTTC. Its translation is CSASQDYTQYF.

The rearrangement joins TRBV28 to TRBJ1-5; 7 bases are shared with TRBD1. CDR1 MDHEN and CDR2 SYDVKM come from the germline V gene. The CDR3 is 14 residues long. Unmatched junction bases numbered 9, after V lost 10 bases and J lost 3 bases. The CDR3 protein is CATRPGQNNQPQHF. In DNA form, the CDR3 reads TGTGCCACCCGACCGGGACAGAACAATCAGCCCCAGCATTTT. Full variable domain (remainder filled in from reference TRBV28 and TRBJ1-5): DVKVTQSSRYLVKRTGEKVFLECVQDMDHENMFWYRQDPGLGLRLIYFSYDVKMKEKGDIPEGYSVSREKKERFSLILESASTNQTSMYLCATRPGQNNQPQHFGDGTRLSIL.

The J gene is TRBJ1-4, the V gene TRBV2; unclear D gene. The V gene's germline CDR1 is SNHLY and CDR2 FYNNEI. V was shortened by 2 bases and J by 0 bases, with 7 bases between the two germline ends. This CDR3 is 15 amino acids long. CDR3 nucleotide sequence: TGTGCCAGCAGTGAACAGGACCCAACTAATGAAAAACTGTTTTTT. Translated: CASSEQDPTNEKLFF.

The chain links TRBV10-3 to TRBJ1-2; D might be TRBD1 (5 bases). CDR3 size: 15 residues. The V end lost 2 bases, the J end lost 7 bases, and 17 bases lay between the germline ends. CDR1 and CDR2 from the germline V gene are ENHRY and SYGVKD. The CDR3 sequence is CAISEGQGNNVGYTF. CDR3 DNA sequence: TGTGCCATCAGTGAGGGGCAGGGAAACAACGTTGGCTACACCTTC.

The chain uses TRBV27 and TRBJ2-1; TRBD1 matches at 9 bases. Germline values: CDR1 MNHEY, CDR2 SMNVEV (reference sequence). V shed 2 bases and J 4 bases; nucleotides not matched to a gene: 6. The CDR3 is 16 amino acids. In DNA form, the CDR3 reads TGTGCCAGCAGTTTAGGGGACAGGGCCCCTTACAATGAGCAGTTCTTC. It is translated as CASSLGDRAPYNEQFF.

The CDR3 here is CASSGDRGYEQYF. Here the CDR3 DNA reads TGTGCCAGCAGTGGGGACAGGGGCTACGAGCAGTACTTC. The J gene is TRBJ2-7, the V gene TRBV7-8; TRBD1 agrees at 10 bases. The CDR3 sequence is 13 residues long. CDR1 and CDR2 (germline): SGHVS, FQNEAQ. V lost 6 bases, J lost 3 bases, and 2 bases stayed unmatched.

The CDR3 sequence is CASMGEREAFF. CDR3 nucleotides: TGTGCCAGCATGGGGGAAAGGGAAGCTTTCTTT. The J gene is TRBJ1-1, the V gene TRBV7-9, with D perhaps matching TRBD1 (5 bases). V lost 7 bases and J 8 bases, leaving 11 bases between the germline ends. Germline-derived CDR1 and CDR2 are SEHNR and FQNEAQ (reference sequence). The CDR3 is 11 residues long. Combining the CDR3 with reference TRBV7-9 and TRBJ1-1 gives the whole variable domain DTGVSQNPRHKITKRGQNVTFRCDPISEHNRLYWYRQTLGQGPEFLTYFQNEAQLEKSRLLSDRFSAERPKGSFSTLEIQRTEQGDSAMYLCASMGEREAFFGQGTRLTVV.

CDR3 region: CASTRDRANYGYTF. For the CDR3, the DNA is TGTGCCAGCACCCGGGACAGGGCTAACTATGGCTACACCTTC. This chain uses TRBV5-4 with TRBJ1-2, with TRBD1 matching 9 bases. The ends lost 6 bases at V and 0 bases at J; junction bases unmatched: 3. Per germline, CDR1 SGHNT and CDR2 YYREEE (reference sequence). The length of the CDR3 is 14 residues.